This is a list of T cell receptor beta chains from one sample in a study of T-cell memory formation after mild COVID-19. Each CDR3 protein is one row after TCRdb ran MiXCR on the 5' RACE reads. This sample carries 350,000 to 500,000 distinct CDR3 sequences, 20% to 25% of them seen once, and the ten largest clones take around 12%. Source material: PBMCs or a T cell subset sorted from them (not recorded which). These receptors all stem from an adult woman who had mild COVID-19 (a few samples of this study predate the infection). Cell type and time point are not known. The CDR3 runs from the conserved cysteine through the conserved F or W. A D gene is named only where the DNA matches it firmly. Clone size, where shown, is once, few, many, or a class for clones that have expanded.

j_gene: TRBJ2-7
v_gene: TRBV9
d_gene: NA
abundance: many
CDR3aa: CASSVGAGDKSSYEQYF
CDR3nt: TGTGCCAGCAGCGTAGGTGCAGGGGACAAATCTTCCTACGAGCAGTACTTC

j_gene: TRBJ2-2
v_gene: TRBV24-1
d_gene: TRBD2
abundance: NA
CDR3aa: CATSDLRAERGNTGELFF
CDR3nt: TGTGCCACCAGTGATTTGCGGGCCGAGCGGGGGAACACCGGGGAGCTGTTTTTT

j_gene: TRBJ1-4
v_gene: TRBV7-9
d_gene: NA
abundance: NA
CDR3aa: CASSLGLPPNEKLFF
CDR3nt: TGTGCCAGCAGCTTAGGCCTCCCCCCTAATGAAAAACTGTTTTTT

j_gene: TRBJ2-1
v_gene: TRBV29-1
d_gene: NA
abundance: few
CDR3aa: CSALQTTNEQFF
CDR3nt: TGCAGCGCATTACAGACGACCAATGAGCAGTTCTTC

j_gene: TRBJ2-7
v_gene: TRBV2
d_gene: NA
abundance: many
CDR3aa: CASEQALGYEQYF
CDR3nt: TGTGCCAGCGAACAGGCCCTGGGCTACGAGCAGTACTTC

j_gene: TRBJ2-4
v_gene: TRBV21-1
d_gene: NA
abundance: NA
CDR3aa: CASSSGAAKNIQYF
CDR3nt: TGTGCCAGCAGCTCAGGGGCGGCCAAAAACATTCAGTACTTC

j_gene: TRBJ2-1
v_gene: TRBV7-2
d_gene: NA
abundance: few
CDR3aa: CASSLVPSSNYNEQFF
CDR3nt: TGTGCCAGCAGCTTAGTGCCTAGCTCTAACTACAATGAGCAGTTCTTC

j_gene: TRBJ2-5
v_gene: TRBV9
d_gene: TRBD2
abundance: NA
CDR3aa: CASSAPKRGGLRSFETQYF
CDR3nt: TGTGCCAGCAGCGCCCCAAAGCGGGGGGGCCTCCGTAGTTTCGAGACCCAGTACTTC

j_gene: TRBJ2-3
v_gene: TRBV3-1
d_gene: NA
abundance: NA
CDR3aa: CASSQDSEGDTQYF
CDR3nt: TGTGCCAGCAGCCAAGATAGCGAGGGGGATACGCAGTATTTT

j_gene: TRBJ2-1
v_gene: TRBV30
d_gene: NA
abundance: many
CDR3aa: CAWSGSTVQQFF
CDR3nt: TGTGCCTGGAGTGGATCGACGGTACAGCAGTTCTTC

j_gene: TRBJ1-1
v_gene: TRBV6-2/TRBV6-3
d_gene: NA
abundance: NA
CDR3aa: CASSSRVPAGNTEAFF
CDR3nt: TGTGCCAGCAGTTCCCGGGTCCCTGCAGGGAACACTGAAGCTTTCTTT

j_gene: TRBJ1-1
v_gene: TRBV12-3/TRBV12-4
d_gene: NA
abundance: few
CDR3aa: CASSLSDATGAFF
CDR3nt: TGTGCCAGCAGTCTTTCGGACGCGACGGGGGCTTTCTTT

j_gene: TRBJ2-1
v_gene: TRBV5-1
d_gene: TRBD2
abundance: few
CDR3aa: CASRVAGGRNEQFF
CDR3nt: TGCGCCAGCAGAGTAGCGGGAGGCCGCAATGAGCAGTTCTTC

j_gene: TRBJ1-2
v_gene: TRBV12-3/TRBV12-4
d_gene: NA
abundance: NA
CDR3aa: CASNSDSSYGYTF
CDR3nt: TGTGCCAGCAACTCGGACAGCTCCTATGGCTACACCTTC

j_gene: TRBJ2-2
v_gene: TRBV29-1
d_gene: NA
abundance: NA
CDR3aa: CSVDGTTRGTGELFF
CDR3nt: TGCAGCGTTGATGGGACCACCCGGGGCACCGGGGAGCTGTTTTTT

j_gene: TRBJ2-7
v_gene: TRBV18
d_gene: NA
abundance: NA
CDR3aa: CASSPRSQYSYEQYF
CDR3nt: TGTGCCAGCTCACCGAGGAGTCAGTACTCCTACGAGCAGTACTTC

j_gene: TRBJ1-3
v_gene: TRBV13
d_gene: NA
abundance: NA
CDR3aa: CASSLAQGQGNTIYF
CDR3nt: TGTGCCAGCAGCTTAGCCCAAGGCCAAGGAAACACCATATATTTT

j_gene: TRBJ1-2
v_gene: TRBV20-1
d_gene: NA
abundance: few
CDR3aa: CSARDRRENGYTF
CDR3nt: TGCAGTGCTAGAGATCGCAGGGAAAATGGCTACACCTTC

j_gene: TRBJ1-1
v_gene: TRBV25-1
d_gene: NA
abundance: NA
CDR3aa: CASSRTMNTEAFF
CDR3nt: TGTGCCAGCAGCAGGACTATGAACACTGAAGCTTTCTTT

j_gene: TRBJ1-1
v_gene: TRBV5-6
d_gene: NA
abundance: NA
CDR3aa: CASNLGVRAEAFF
CDR3nt: TGTGCCAGCAATCTGGGGGTTCGGGCTGAAGCTTTCTTT

j_gene: TRBJ2-2
v_gene: TRBV7-6
d_gene: NA
abundance: few
CDR3aa: CASSLGGGQATGELFF
CDR3nt: TGTGCCAGCAGCTTAGGGGGGGGCCAGGCCACCGGGGAGCTGTTTTTT

j_gene: TRBJ1-1
v_gene: TRBV6-6
d_gene: NA
abundance: NA
CDR3aa: CASSHRDTEAFF
CDR3nt: TGTGCCAGCAGCCACAGGGATACTGAAGCTTTCTTT

j_gene: TRBJ1-3
v_gene: TRBV6-1
d_gene: NA
abundance: NA
CDR3aa: CASSDQGELSGNTIYF
CDR3nt: TGTGCCAGCAGTGACCAGGGTGAACTCTCTGGAAACACCATATATTTT

j_gene: TRBJ1-1
v_gene: TRBV5-1
d_gene: TRBD1
abundance: NA
CDR3aa: CASSADRVNTEAFF
CDR3nt: TGCGCCAGCAGCGCGGACAGGGTGAACACTGAAGCTTTCTTT

j_gene: TRBJ2-7
v_gene: TRBV7-9
d_gene: TRBD1
abundance: few
CDR3aa: CASSLLRDRGTYEQYF
CDR3nt: TGTGCCAGCAGCCTACTCCGGGACAGGGGAACCTACGAGCAGTACTTC

j_gene: TRBJ2-1
v_gene: TRBV10-3
d_gene: TRBD2
abundance: few
CDR3aa: CATSGLAGAGSYNEQFF
CDR3nt: TGTGCCACCTCCGGACTAGCGGGAGCTGGCTCCTACAATGAGCAGTTCTTC

j_gene: TRBJ1-6
v_gene: TRBV30
d_gene: NA
abundance: NA
CDR3aa: CACKGEGNSPLHF
CDR3nt: TGTGCCTGCAAGGGGGAGGGGAATTCACCCCTCCACTTT

j_gene: TRBJ2-7
v_gene: TRBV5-4
d_gene: TRBD1
abundance: NA
CDR3aa: CASSLGGTVAYEQYF
CDR3nt: TGTGCCAGCAGCTTGGGTGGGACAGTTGCCTACGAGCAGTACTTC

j_gene: TRBJ2-7
v_gene: TRBV23-1
d_gene: TRBD2
abundance: few
CDR3aa: CASSRSEVAGSSYEQYF
CDR3nt: TGCGCCAGCAGTCGATCGGAAGTAGCGGGGAGCTCCTACGAGCAGTACTTC

j_gene: TRBJ2-5
v_gene: TRBV24-1
d_gene: NA
abundance: few
CDR3aa: CATSDSAGLQYF
CDR3nt: TGTGCCACCAGTGATTCCGCGGGACTCCAGTACTTC

j_gene: TRBJ2-1
v_gene: TRBV12-3/TRBV12-4
d_gene: TRBD1
abundance: many
CDR3aa: CASRTQGASYNEQFF
CDR3nt: TGTGCCAGCAGGACACAGGGGGCTTCCTACAATGAGCAGTTCTTC

j_gene: TRBJ1-1
v_gene: TRBV7-9
d_gene: NA
abundance: NA
CDR3aa: CASSLVGIPGTEAFF
CDR3nt: TGTGCCAGCAGCTTAGTGGGGATCCCGGGGACTGAAGCTTTCTTT

j_gene: TRBJ2-7
v_gene: TRBV5-1
d_gene: TRBD1
abundance: few
CDR3aa: CASSLGGTVLYEQYF
CDR3nt: TGCGCCAGCAGCTTGGGAGGGACAGTGCTCTACGAGCAGTACTTC

j_gene: TRBJ2-1
v_gene: TRBV29-1
d_gene: TRBD1
abundance: NA
CDR3aa: CSVERDRGFWSYNEQFF
CDR3nt: TGCAGCGTTGAACGTGACAGGGGATTTTGGTCCTACAATGAGCAGTTCTTC

j_gene: TRBJ2-5
v_gene: TRBV20-1
d_gene: NA
abundance: few
CDR3aa: CSAPAQARQETQYF
CDR3nt: TGCAGTGCCCCTGCCCAAGCCCGCCAGGAGACCCAGTACTTC

j_gene: TRBJ2-7
v_gene: TRBV7-9
d_gene: TRBD1
abundance: NA
CDR3aa: CASSSLGRTGVDEQYF
CDR3nt: TGTGCCAGCAGCTCCCTCGGCCGGACAGGGGTGGACGAGCAGTACTTC

j_gene: TRBJ2-3
v_gene: TRBV20-1
d_gene: NA
abundance: NA
CDR3aa: CSARDTFGGGTDTQYF
CDR3nt: TGCAGTGCTAGAGATACCTTTGGAGGAGGGACAGATACGCAGTATTTT

j_gene: TRBJ2-1
v_gene: TRBV12-3/TRBV12-4
d_gene: NA
abundance: NA
CDR3aa: CASVMVAGGGNEQFF
CDR3nt: TGTGCCAGCGTAATGGTGGCGGGCGGAGGCAATGAGCAGTTCTTC

j_gene: TRBJ2-3
v_gene: TRBV6-1
d_gene: TRBD1
abundance: NA
CDR3aa: CASSDLDRAYTDTQYF
CDR3nt: TGTGCCAGCAGTGACCTGGACAGGGCATACACAGATACGCAGTATTTT

j_gene: TRBJ1-1
v_gene: TRBV30
d_gene: TRBD1
abundance: NA
CDR3aa: CAWSVGTGVNTEAFF
CDR3nt: TGTGCCTGGAGTGTTGGGACAGGGGTGAACACTGAAGCTTTCTTT

j_gene: TRBJ2-7
v_gene: TRBV7-3
d_gene: NA
abundance: few
CDR3aa: CASSGGGVEQYF
CDR3nt: TGTGCCAGCAGCGGCGGCGGGGTCGAGCAGTACTTC

j_gene: TRBJ1-1
v_gene: TRBV29-1
d_gene: TRBD1
abundance: few
CDR3aa: CSATGTVKNTEAFF
CDR3nt: TGCAGCGCGACCGGGACAGTGAAGAACACTGAAGCTTTCTTT

j_gene: TRBJ2-3
v_gene: TRBV27
d_gene: TRBD2
abundance: NA
CDR3aa: CASSPPSSGRRTQYF
CDR3nt: TGTGCCAGCAGTCCCCCATCTAGCGGGAGGAGGACGCAGTATTTT

j_gene: TRBJ1-1
v_gene: TRBV5-1
d_gene: TRBD1
abundance: NA
CDR3aa: CASSLTGGRTEAFF
CDR3nt: TGCGCCAGCAGCTTGACAGGGGGGCGAACTGAAGCTTTCTTT